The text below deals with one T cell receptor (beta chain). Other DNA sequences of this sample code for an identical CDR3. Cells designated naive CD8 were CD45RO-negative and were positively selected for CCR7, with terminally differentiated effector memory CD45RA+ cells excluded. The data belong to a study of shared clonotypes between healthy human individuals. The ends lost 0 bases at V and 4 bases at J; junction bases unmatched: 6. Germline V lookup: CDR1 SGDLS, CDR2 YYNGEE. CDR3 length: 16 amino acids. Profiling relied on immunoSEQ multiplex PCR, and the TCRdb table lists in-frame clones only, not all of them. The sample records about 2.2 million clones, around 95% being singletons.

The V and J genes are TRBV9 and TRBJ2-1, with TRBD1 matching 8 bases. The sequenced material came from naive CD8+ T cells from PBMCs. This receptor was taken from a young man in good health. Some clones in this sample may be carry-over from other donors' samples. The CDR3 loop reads CASSVAGTGTYNEQFF. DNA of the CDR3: TGTGCCAGCAGCGTAGCCGGGACAGGTACTTACAATGAGCAGTTCTTC.